This TCR gamma chain was documented in a study of γδ T cells in repeated Plasmodium falciparum infection. Overall study: Age- and gender-matched Australian children served as comparison for malaria-exposed Malian children. Study outcomes and limitations: Vdelta2-negative gammadelta repertoires, largely Vdelta1+, seemingly showed infection-driven waves of new clonal selection. Compared with Australian children, Malian Vdelta2-negative repertoires seemed more clonal, less diverse, less shared.

Gammadelta T cells were flow-sorted from PBMC into Vgamma9/Vdelta2+ and Vdelta2-negative populations for bulk analysis. This clone was observed many times. The antigen is unknown. This DNA's translation and the protein TCRdb lists, from a much larger clone, do not match at residue 3, likely due to a read error; the protein shown is translated from the DNA. Both TRG and TRD chains were sequenced from each sorted sample. TCRdb re-processed the multiplex PCR reads via CATT. The sample lists some 30,000 gamma-chain clones; 1.4% were seen once. The germline CDR1 and CDR2 sequences are VTNTFY and YDVSTARD (reference sequence). CDR3 length: 16 amino acids.

The sample was gamma-delta T cells from blood. This clonotype was obtained from a pool of human donors (malaria-infected and uninfected, not separated). V gene TRGV3 combines with J gene TRGJP2. The J gene was not available in TCRdb and was assigned here by matching the DNA to germline segments. The CDR3 bases are TGTGCCGCCTGGGACAGGGGGTATAGTAGTGATTGGATCAAGACGTTT. This sequence encodes CAAWDRGYSSDWIKTF.